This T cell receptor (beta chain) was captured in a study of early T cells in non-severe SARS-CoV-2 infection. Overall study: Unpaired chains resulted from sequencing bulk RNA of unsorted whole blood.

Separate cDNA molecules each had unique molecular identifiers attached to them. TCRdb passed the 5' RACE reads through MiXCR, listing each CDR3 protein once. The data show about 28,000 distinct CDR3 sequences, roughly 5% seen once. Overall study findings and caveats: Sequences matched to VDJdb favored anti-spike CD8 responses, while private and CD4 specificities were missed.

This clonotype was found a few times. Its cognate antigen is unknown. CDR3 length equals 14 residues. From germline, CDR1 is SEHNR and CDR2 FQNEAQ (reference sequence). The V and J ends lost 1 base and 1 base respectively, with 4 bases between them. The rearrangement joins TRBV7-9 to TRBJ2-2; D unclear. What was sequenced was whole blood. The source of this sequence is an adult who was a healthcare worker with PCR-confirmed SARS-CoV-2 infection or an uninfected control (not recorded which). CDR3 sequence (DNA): TGTGCCAGCAGCTTAGACCAGAACACCGGGGAGCTGTTTTTT. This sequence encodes CASSLDQNTGELFF.